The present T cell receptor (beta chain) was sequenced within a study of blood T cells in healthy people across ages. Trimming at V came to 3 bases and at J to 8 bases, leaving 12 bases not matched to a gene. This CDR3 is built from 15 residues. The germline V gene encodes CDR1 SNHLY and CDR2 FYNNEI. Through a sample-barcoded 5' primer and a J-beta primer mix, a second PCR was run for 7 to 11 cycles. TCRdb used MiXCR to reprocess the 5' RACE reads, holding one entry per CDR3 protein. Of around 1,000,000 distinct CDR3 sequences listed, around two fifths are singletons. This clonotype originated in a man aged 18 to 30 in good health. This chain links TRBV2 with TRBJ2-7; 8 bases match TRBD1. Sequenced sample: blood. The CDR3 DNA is TGTGCCAGCAGTGAGGGGACAGGACGGCTGTTCAAGCAGTACTTC. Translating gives CASSEGTGRLFKQYF.